A selection of T cell receptor beta chains follows, all from one sample in a study of blood T cells in healthy people across ages. Using its own MiXCR run on the 5' RACE reads, TCRdb lists one record per CDR3 protein. The sample carries under 2,000,000 distinct CDR3 sequences, around half recorded once. The sequencing sample was made of blood. These receptors all stem from a woman between 40 and 50 years old in good health. Each CDR3 is given with its conserved first and last residue. The D gene is left open where the match is weak. Expanded clones get a size class; other rows say once, few or many, or leave the size out.

v_call	j_call	d_call	clone_size	cdr3_nt	cdr3_aa
TRBV5-1	TRBJ2-7	-	few	TGCGCCAGCAGCTTGGTCTCCCGGGGTATATCCTACGAGCAGTACTTC	CASSLVSRGISYEQYF
TRBV2	TRBJ1-2	TRBD1	few	TGTGCCAGCAGTCACAGGGGGCTTGGGGATGGCTACACCTTC	CASSHRGLGDGYTF
TRBV6-2/TRBV6-3	TRBJ2-4	-	few	TGTGCCAGCAGTTCGCCGGGTAGCCCGTACTTC	CASSSPGSPYF
TRBV12-5	TRBJ2-1	-	few	TGTGCTAGTGGTTCCGGGCAGGGAGCCTACAATGAGCAGTTCTTC	CASGSGQGAYNEQFF
TRBV6-2/TRBV6-3	TRBJ2-3	TRBD2	-	TGTGCCAGCAGACCCCGGACTAGCGGGGGGGCCGCAGATACGCAGTATTTT	CASRPRTSGGAADTQYF
TRBV6-4	TRBJ2-1	-	-	TGTGCCAGCAGTTGGTTTGGGGAGAGCTCCTACAATGAGCAGTTCTTC	CASSWFGESSYNEQFF
TRBV6-2/TRBV6-3	TRBJ2-1	-	-	TGTGCCAGCAGTTACCCACAGGGATCCTCCTACAATGAGCAGTTCTTC	CASSYPQGSSYNEQFF
TRBV18	TRBJ1-4	-	few	TGTGCCAGCTCACCAGGGCAGAGTGAAAAACTGTTTTTT	CASSPGQSEKLFF
TRBV11-2	TRBJ1-6	-	-	TGTGCCAGCAGCTTAGCGGGGGGTGAGGATTCACCCCTCCACTTT	CASSLAGGEDSPLHF
TRBV9	TRBJ1-2	TRBD1	few	TGTGCCAGCAGCGGGGACAGGGAGAACTATGGCTACACCTTC	CASSGDRENYGYTF
TRBV13	TRBJ2-1	-	few	TGTGCCAGCAGCTTAGCGCCGGAGGTTAATGAGCAGTTCTTC	CASSLAPEVNEQFF
TRBV6-6	TRBJ2-7	TRBD1	-	TGTGCCAGCAGCCTATCCTCAGGACAGGGCTTCTACGAGCAGTACTTC	CASSLSSGQGFYEQYF
TRBV5-6	TRBJ2-7	-	-	TGTGCCGGCAGCTCTGGACTCTACGAGCAGTACTTC	CAGSSGLYEQYF
TRBV29-1	TRBJ2-5	TRBD2	-	TGCAGCTCCCCGGGACTAGCGGGGGCGAGGGGGACCCAGTACTTC	CSSPGLAGARGTQYF
TRBV7-2	TRBJ2-1	-	few	TGTGCCAGCAGCTTAGTATCCTCGGCCAAGAACAATGAGCAGTTCTTC	CASSLVSSAKNNEQFF
TRBV24-1	TRBJ2-1	-	many	TGTGCCACCAGTGATCCTACAGGGTCCTACAATGAGCAGTTCTTC	CATSDPTGSYNEQFF
TRBV10-3	TRBJ2-1	-	-	TGTGCCATCAGTGAAATGGGGGTATCAGGCAATGAGCAGTTCTTC	CAISEMGVSGNEQFF
TRBV9	TRBJ2-5	-	-	TGTGCCAGCAGCGTAGCTTCCAAGGGCCTGGAGACCCAGTACTTC	CASSVASKGLETQYF
TRBV11-1	TRBJ2-5	TRBD1	-	TGTGCCAGCAGCTTAGCGGGACAGGGGTCAAAGACCCAGTACTTC	CASSLAGQGSKTQYF
TRBV20-1	TRBJ2-3	-	-	TGCAGTGCCGCACCCGGGGGGCGCCCTAAAAGCACAGATACGCAGTATTTT	CSAAPGGRPKSTDTQYF
TRBV6-6	TRBJ2-5	-	-	TGTGCCAGCAGTTACGGCCAGTCAAGGGAGACCCAGTACTTC	CASSYGQSRETQYF
TRBV24-1	TRBJ2-5	TRBD1	-	TGTGCCACCAGTGACAGGGACAGACAAGAGACCCAGTACTTC	CATSDRDRQETQYF
TRBV11-2	TRBJ2-7	-	-	TGTGCCAGGAGGGGTAGTTTTCGCTACGAGCAGTACTTC	CARRGSFRYEQYF
TRBV28	TRBJ1-2	-	-	TGTGCCAGCAGTTTATACGGGGAACATGGCTACACCTTC	CASSLYGEHGYTF
TRBV5-1	TRBJ2-3	-	-	TGCGCCAGCAGCGAATCGACCGTTGCGCAGTATTTT	CASSESTVAQYF
TRBV10-3	TRBJ1-2	-	-	TGTGCCATCAGTGCCGAAAACACCGCCAACTATGGCTACACCTTC	CAISAENTANYGYTF
TRBV21-1	TRBJ2-6	-	few	TGTGCCAGCAGTCTGCTAGCGGGGGGGTTTCACTCTGGGGCCAACGTCCTGACTTTC	CASSLLAGGFHSGANVLTF
TRBV4-1	TRBJ1-1	-	-	TGCGCCAGCAGCCAAGATAGGCCCTTCGGGAACACTGAAGCTTTCTTT	CASSQDRPFGNTEAFF
TRBV28	TRBJ2-1	TRBD2	-	TGTGCCAGCAGATCGGGGGACTACCCTGGGAATGAGCAGTTCTTC	CASRSGDYPGNEQFF
TRBV5-1	TRBJ2-7	-	many	TGCGCCAGCAGCTTGGTAGTTTTCAGCGAGCAGTACTTC	CASSLVVFSEQYF
TRBV7-9	TRBJ2-7	-	-	TGTGCCAGCAGCTTAGTTGGCCACGAGCAGTACTTC	CASSLVGHEQYF
TRBV27	TRBJ2-6	-	-	TGTGCCAGCAGTTTCGGAATGAACGTCCTGACTTTC	CASSFGMNVLTF
TRBV10-1	TRBJ2-7	-	-	TGCGCCAGCAGTGCAGGGAGCAGCGAGCAGTACTTC	CASSAGSSEQYF
TRBV3-1	TRBJ1-2	-	-	TGTGCCAGCAGCCAAGAGAGACAGCCAACTAGCTATGGCTACACCTTC	CASSQERQPTSYGYTF
TRBV25-1	TRBJ2-4	-	-	TGTGCCAGCAGTGACGGGACCAGACTAGCCAAAAACATTCAGTACTTC	CASSDGTRLAKNIQYF
TRBV25-1	TRBJ2-4	TRBD2	many	TGTGCCAGCAGTGAATGGGACGGGGGGGCCCAAAACATTCAGTACTTC	CASSEWDGGAQNIQYF
TRBV12-3/TRBV12-4	TRBJ2-7	-	many	TGTGCCAGCAGTTCCGGGACACTGTACGAGCAGTACTTC	CASSSGTLYEQYF
TRBV7-9	TRBJ2-5	TRBD1	-	TGTGCCAGCAGCTTAGGGACAGGGGCTATGGAGACCCAGTACTTC	CASSLGTGAMETQYF
TRBV7-2	TRBJ1-2	TRBD1	few	TGTGCCAGCAGCTTAGCGGGGGGACAGGTGGGCGGCTACACCTTC	CASSLAGGQVGGYTF
TRBV12-3/TRBV12-4	TRBJ2-3	TRBD2	many	TGTGCCAGCAGCCCCGCGGGGGGCACAGATACGCAGTATTTT	CASSPAGGTDTQYF
TRBV20-1	TRBJ2-1	-	few	TGCAGTGCTAGAGTGACCCAGGCGGCGGGGAATGAGCAGTTCTTC	CSARVTQAAGNEQFF
TRBV7-2	TRBJ2-7	-	few	TGTGCCAGCAGCTTAATCGGGCCAACGGAGCAGTACTTC	CASSLIGPTEQYF
TRBV20-1	TRBJ2-3	TRBD2	few	TGCAGTGCTGGTGCCCTGTCGGGACTAGCGGGGAGAGATACGCAGTATTTT	CSAGALSGLAGRDTQYF
TRBV28	TRBJ2-5	-	-	TGTGCCAGCAGCTCCGACTTCACTGGGTACTTC	CASSSDFTGYF
TRBV10-3	TRBJ2-5	-	few	TGTGCCATCAGTGAAAGTTCGGAGACCCAGTACTTC	CAISESSETQYF
TRBV9	TRBJ1-2	TRBD1	-	TGTGCCAGCAGCGCCACCCCACAGGGGGCAGGTAACTATGGCTACACCTTC	CASSATPQGAGNYGYTF
TRBV6-6	TRBJ1-2	-	few	TGTGCCAGCAGTGTCCGGGACCGACGTGGCTACACCTTC	CASSVRDRRGYTF
TRBV6-5	TRBJ2-5	TRBD1	few	TGTGCCAGCAGTTACTCGCGGACAGGCCAAGAGACCCAGTACTTC	CASSYSRTGQETQYF
TRBV20-1	TRBJ2-3	TRBD2	-	TGCAGTGCCCCAGCGGGGGGGAGCACAGATACGCAGTATTTT	CSAPAGGSTDTQYF
TRBV7-9	TRBJ1-6	-	-	TGTGCCAGCAGCTTAGCGATGGAGAGTCCCGGTAATTCACCCCTCCACTTT	CASSLAMESPGNSPLHF
TRBV20-1	TRBJ2-1	TRBD2	-	TGCAGTGCTAGAGATAGGAGCGGGGGAGGGAATGAGCAGTTCTTC	CSARDRSGGGNEQFF
TRBV5-6	TRBJ2-3	-	once	TGTGCCAGCAGCTCAGAAGGGGTTTTTATAGATACGCAGTATTTT	CASSSEGVFIDTQYF
TRBV7-6	TRBJ2-5	TRBD2	few	TGTGCCAGCAGCTTTGGGACTAGAGGGGAGACCCAGTACTTC	CASSFGTRGETQYF
TRBV27	TRBJ1-2	TRBD1	few	TGTGCCAGCAGTTTGGCCTGGGGACAGTATGGCTACACCTTC	CASSLAWGQYGYTF